This TCR beta chain was sequenced for a study of OX40 agonist ivuxolimab in advanced cancers. On the study more broadly: Treatment of patients was with ivuxolimab, an agonistic anti-OX40 (CD134) antibody.

The CDR3 length is 17 residues. V dropped 3 bases and J dropped 1; count of bases not matched to a gene: 9. Germline V CDR1 and CDR2: SGHNT, YYREEE (reference sequence). Only in-frame clones appear in the TCRdb table, and some are missing; sequencing was by immunoSEQ multiplex PCR. This sample yields around 21,000 clones, of which approximately 80% are seen a single time; 26% belongs to the top ten. Autoimmune disease history or systemic immunosuppression led to patient exclusion. This clonotype was sampled from an adult with an advanced solid tumor such as melanoma, head and neck, liver or kidney cancer. The chain recombines TRBV5-4 with TRBJ2-1; TRBD1 matches at 8 bases. The source material was CD4+ or CD8+ T cells sorted from blood, sampled in a trial of the OX40 agonist ivuxolimab. Here the CDR3 DNA reads TGTGCCAGCAGCTCTATCCGACAGGGGTGGTCCTACAATGAGCAGTTCTTC. Residues: CASSSIRQGWSYNEQFF.